Listed here are 5 T cell receptor beta chains from one sample, sequenced in a study of cytomegalovirus exposure and HLA in healthy donors. PCR employed 60 Vbeta and 13 Jbeta primers. Produced via immunoSEQ multiplex PCR; TCRdb's table is partial and in-frame only. The sample carries 150,000 to 200,000 clones, 60% to 80% recorded once. Material for sequencing was PBMCs. These receptors all stem from a female donor in good health and CMV-seronegative.

V is TRBV7-9 and J is TRBJ1-5; D unresolved. This CDR3 contains 13 residues. Trimming stripped 3 bases from V and 3 bases from J, with 6 bases between. Germline values: CDR1 SEHNR, CDR2 FQNEAQ (reference sequence). In DNA, the CDR3 is TGTGCCAGCAGCTTTGCGGACAATCAGCCCCAGCATTTT. Translated, it gives CASSFADNQPQHF. The variable domain in full, completed from reference TRBV7-9 and TRBJ1-5, reads DTGVSQNPRHKITKRGQNVTFRCDPISEHNRLYWYRQTLGQGPEFLTYFQNEAQLEKSRLLSDRFSAERPKGSFSTLEIQRTEQGDSAMYLCASSFADNQPQHFGDGTRLSIL.

V usage is TRBV6-4 and J usage is TRBJ2-1; 7 nucleotides match TRBD2. The CDR3 covers 14 residues. Germline loops: CDR1 MRHNA, CDR2 SNTAGT. Losses at the gene ends were 8 bases for V and 4 bases for J; bases not matched to a gene: 8. The CDR3 bases are TGTGCCAGCTCGGCGAGCGGGGATTACAATGAGCAGTTCTTC. It yields the protein CASSASGDYNEQFF.

This clone was seen just once. V usage is TRBV5-1 and J usage is TRBJ2-3; 7 bases fit TRBD2. This CDR3 has 15 residues. CDR1 and CDR2 (germline): SGHRS, YFSETQ. V dropped 0 bases and J dropped 4; count of bases not matched to a gene: 5. This CDR3 reads CASSLVAGDADTQYF. The CDR3 DNA follows: TGCGCCAGCAGCTTGGTCGCGGGAGACGCAGATACGCAGTATTTT.

This chain links TRBV6-5 with TRBJ1-5, with TRBD1 matching over 7 bases. V lost 7 bases and J lost 6; bases outside the gene matches: 6. The CDR3 totals 13 residues. The germline CDR1 and CDR2 sequences are MNHEY and SVGAGI. The CDR3: CASTGTEGQPQHF. DNA of the CDR3: TGTGCCAGCACCGGGACAGAAGGTCAGCCCCAGCATTTT.

The rearrangement links TRBV12-5 to TRBJ2-3, with 7 bases matching TRBD2. The CDR3 covers 12 residues. Trimming removed 5 bases from V and 11 bases from J; junction bases left unmatched: 7. The germline gives CDR1 LGHNT, CDR2 FRNRAP. CDR3 in DNA: TGTGCTAGTGGTGTAGAAGGGAGGGGGCAGTATTTT. As protein: CASGVEGRGQYF.